Listed below are T cell receptor beta chains from one sample, sequenced in a study of blood T cell repertoires in COVID-19. Sequencing used immunoSEQ multiplex PCR; TCRdb keeps in-frame clones, though not all of them. This sample carries about 86,000 clones, roughly 83% of them seen once, and the ten largest clones take roughly a third. The sample consisted of peripheral blood. The receptors were gathered from a woman at least 80 years old with active or convalescent COVID-19. Both conserved end residues are part of each CDR3. A D gene is named only where the DNA matches it firmly. Not all rows give a size; the values are once, few, many and, for expanded clones, a class.

D gene: NA
clone size: NA
J gene: TRBJ2-6
V gene: TRBV5-1
CDR3 protein: CASSALTGSRGANVLTF
CDR3 DNA: TGCGCCAGCAGCGCCCTAACAGGATCGAGAGGGGCCAACGTCCTGACTTTC

D gene: TRBD2
clone size: once
J gene: TRBJ2-1
V gene: TRBV5-4
CDR3 protein: CASRPGLAAYNEQFF
CDR3 DNA: TGTGCCAGCCGACCCGGACTAGCGGCCTACAATGAGCAGTTCTTC

D gene: NA
clone size: NA
J gene: TRBJ2-5
V gene: TRBV5-4
CDR3 protein: CASSLAGGETQYF
CDR3 DNA: TGTGCCAGCAGCTTGGCTGGGGGGGAGACCCAGTACTTC

D gene: NA
clone size: NA
J gene: TRBJ2-7
V gene: TRBV4-3
CDR3 protein: CASSQEVGGNLQYF
CDR3 DNA: TGCGCCAGCAGCCAAGAGGTAGGAGGGAACTTGCAGTACTTC

D gene: TRBD1
clone size: NA
J gene: TRBJ2-7
V gene: TRBV2
CDR3 protein: CASSDPRGSYEQYF
CDR3 DNA: TGTGCCAGCAGTGACCCCAGGGGGTCCTACGAGCAGTACTTC

D gene: TRBD1
clone size: NA
J gene: TRBJ2-3
V gene: TRBV10-3
CDR3 protein: CAITETGAFTDTQYF
CDR3 DNA: TGTGCCATCACCGAGACAGGGGCATTCACAGATACGCAGTATTTT

D gene: NA
clone size: NA
J gene: TRBJ1-2
V gene: TRBV3-1/TRBV3-2
CDR3 protein: CASSQGWEQGTLYGYTF
CDR3 DNA: TGTGCCAGCAGCCAAGGTTGGGAGCAGGGGACCCTCTATGGCTACACCTTC

D gene: TRBD2
clone size: NA
J gene: TRBJ2-3
V gene: TRBV4-1
CDR3 protein: CASSQPPKAGYTDTQYF
CDR3 DNA: TGCGCCAGCAGCCAACCCCCAAAAGCGGGGTACACAGATACGCAGTATTTT

D gene: TRBD2
clone size: NA
J gene: TRBJ2-3
V gene: TRBV4-1
CDR3 protein: CASSPLAVPDTQYF
CDR3 DNA: TGCGCCAGCAGCCCACTAGCGGTCCCAGATACGCAGTATTTT

D gene: TRBD1
clone size: few
J gene: TRBJ1-2
V gene: TRBV6-5
CDR3 protein: CASSLGTAENYGYTF
CDR3 DNA: TGTGCCAGCAGCCTCGGGACAGCCGAGAACTATGGCTACACCTTC

D gene: NA
clone size: NA
J gene: TRBJ2-2
V gene: TRBV29-1
CDR3 protein: CSVENTGTGELFF
CDR3 DNA: TGCAGCGTCGAAAACACGGGCACCGGGGAGCTGTTTTTT

D gene: NA
clone size: NA
J gene: TRBJ2-1
V gene: TRBV19
CDR3 protein: CASSLPGEQFF
CDR3 DNA: TGTGCCAGTAGCCTGCCGGGTGAGCAGTTCTTC

D gene: NA
clone size: NA
J gene: TRBJ1-2
V gene: TRBV19
CDR3 protein: CASSTRQAPLDYGYTF
CDR3 DNA: TGTGCCAGTAGTACCCGACAGGCTCCGCTAGACTATGGCTACACCTTC

D gene: TRBD1
clone size: few
J gene: TRBJ2-7
V gene: TRBV12-3/TRBV12-4
CDR3 protein: CASSLGTGYEQYF
CDR3 DNA: TGTGCCAGCAGTTTGGGGACAGGCTACGAGCAGTACTTC

D gene: NA
clone size: NA
J gene: TRBJ1-2
V gene: TRBV5-1
CDR3 protein: CASSPDSSYGYTF
CDR3 DNA: TGCGCCAGCAGCCCCGACAGTAGCTATGGCTACACCTTC

D gene: TRBD2
clone size: NA
J gene: TRBJ2-1
V gene: TRBV19
CDR3 protein: CASSPGLAGQYSSYNEQFF
CDR3 DNA: TGTGCCAGTAGCCCGGGACTAGCGGGTCAATATAGCTCCTACAATGAGCAGTTCTTC